This entry concerns a single T cell receptor (beta chain). Under the authors' procedure: Amplification with reference gene primers provided the estimates of nucleated cell counts. The method was immunoSEQ multiplex PCR; TCRdb's version includes in-frame clones alone and lacks a portion of them. The V and J calls and clone size come from that table; D and trimming were worked out from the DNA. The repertoire holds approximately 55,000 clones, with around 90% as singletons. These data come from a study of blood T cell repertoires in COVID-19. Whole-study context: The samples span acute and convalescent COVID-19 from the United States, Italy and Spain. Sources were T cells, B-cell-depleted T cells, or PBMCs; the material itself was cDNA or gDNA.

Germline V gene data show CDR1 as LNHDA and CDR2 as SQIVND (reference sequence). V lost 3 bases and J 4 bases, leaving 9 bases between the germline ends. The length of the CDR3 is 13 residues. The receptor comes from a man aged 45-65 years with active COVID-19. V and J are TRBV19 and TRBJ1-2; D is ambiguous. Sequencing was carried out using peripheral blood. For the CDR3, the DNA is TGTGCCAGTAGTATTGGAGTCGGCTATGGCTACACCTTC. It encodes CASSIGVGYGYTF.